The entry below describes one TCR beta chain. Antigen: not known. Germline V gene data show CDR1 as MNHEY and CDR2 as SMNVEV (reference sequence). The CDR3 has 15 amino acids. Trimming pared 4 bases from V and 0 bases from J, leaving 10 bases between. This sample stems from a study of coeliac disease. Findings and limits, study-wide: Only 1 of 6 controls, but 9 of 18 coeliac samples, showed published gliadin-specific TRB sequences.

TCRdb keeps only in-frame clones here, not all; method: immunoSEQ multiplex PCR. The sample has about 2,200 clones, roughly 57% seen once. This chain links TRBV27 with TRBJ1-5, with a tentative D call TRBD1 (5 bases). Specimen: lamina propria lymphocytes from the gut. This clonotype originated in a woman aged 25 to 45 with active celiac disease. CDR3 bases: TGTGCCAGCAGTTATACAGGATATAGCAATCAGCCCCAGCATTTT. It specifies CASSYTGYSNQPQHF.